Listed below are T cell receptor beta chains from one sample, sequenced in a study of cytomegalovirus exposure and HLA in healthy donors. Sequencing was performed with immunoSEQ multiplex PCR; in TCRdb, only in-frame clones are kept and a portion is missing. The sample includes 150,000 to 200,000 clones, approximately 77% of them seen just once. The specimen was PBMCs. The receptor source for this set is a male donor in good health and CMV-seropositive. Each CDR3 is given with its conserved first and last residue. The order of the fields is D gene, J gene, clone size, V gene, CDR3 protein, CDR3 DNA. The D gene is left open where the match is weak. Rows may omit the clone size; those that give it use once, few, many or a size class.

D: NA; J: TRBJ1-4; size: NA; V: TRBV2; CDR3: CASVGGSLGTNEKLFF; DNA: TGTGCCAGCGTAGGGGGTTCCTTGGGAACTAATGAAAAACTGTTTTTT
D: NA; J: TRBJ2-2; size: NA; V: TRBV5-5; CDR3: CASRPDIYTGELFF; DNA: TGTGCCAGCAGACCGGACATATACACCGGGGAGCTGTTTTTT
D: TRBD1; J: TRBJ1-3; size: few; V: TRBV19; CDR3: CASSKSRDSISGNTIYF; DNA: TGTGCCAGTAGCAAATCCCGGGACAGCATCTCTGGAAACACCATATATTTT
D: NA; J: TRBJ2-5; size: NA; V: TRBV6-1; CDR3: CASRGGLYQETQYF; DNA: TGTGCCAGCAGGGGAGGATTGTACCAAGAGACCCAGTACTTC
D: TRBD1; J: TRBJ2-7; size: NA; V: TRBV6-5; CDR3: CASTLTGTDEQYF; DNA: TGTGCCAGCACTTTGACAGGGACGGACGAGCAGTACTTC
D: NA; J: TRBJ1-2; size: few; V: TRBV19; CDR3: CASSGGVYGYTF; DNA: TGTGCCAGTAGCGGGGGGGTCTATGGCTACACCTTC
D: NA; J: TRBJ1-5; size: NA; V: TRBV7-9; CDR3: CASSSTEYSNQPQHF; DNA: TGTGCCAGCAGCTCGACAGAGTATAGCAATCAGCCCCAGCATTTT
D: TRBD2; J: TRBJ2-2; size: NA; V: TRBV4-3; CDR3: CASSQEGLPVAGELFF; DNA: TGCGCCAGCAGCCAAGAGGGACTACCAGTGGCCGGGGAGCTGTTTTTT
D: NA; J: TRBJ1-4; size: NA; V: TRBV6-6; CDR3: CASSYPPGRGDEKLFF; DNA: TGTGCCAGCAGTTACCCCCCGGGGAGAGGAGATGAAAAACTGTTTTTT
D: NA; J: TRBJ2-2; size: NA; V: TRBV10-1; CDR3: CASSESWSSGELFF; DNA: TGCGCCAGCAGTGAGTCCTGGTCTAGCGGGGAGCTGTTTTTT
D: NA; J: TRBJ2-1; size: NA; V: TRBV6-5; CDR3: CASRSKRNEQFF; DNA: TGTGCCAGCAGATCCAAGCGGAATGAGCAGTTCTTC
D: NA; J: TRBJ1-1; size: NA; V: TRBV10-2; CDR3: CASSGSTGLNTEAFF; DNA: TGCGCCAGCAGTGGATCTACAGGGTTGAACACTGAAGCTTTCTTT
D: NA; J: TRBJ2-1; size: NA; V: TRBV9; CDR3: CASSVGLDPHEQFF; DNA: TGTGCCAGCAGCGTAGGGCTAGATCCCCATGAGCAGTTCTTC
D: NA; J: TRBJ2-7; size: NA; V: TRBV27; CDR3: CASSFRPRGRGYEQYF; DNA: TGTGCCAGCAGTTTTCGCCCTAGGGGTCGCGGATACGAGCAGTACTTC
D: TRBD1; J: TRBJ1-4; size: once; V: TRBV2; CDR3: CASTRPYRGFSPNEKLFF; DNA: TGTGCCAGCACCCGGCCCTACAGGGGTTTTTCCCCTAATGAAAAACTGTTTTTT
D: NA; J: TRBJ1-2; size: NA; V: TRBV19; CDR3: CASTSRGYGYTF; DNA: TGTGCCAGTACTTCAAGAGGCTATGGCTACACCTTC
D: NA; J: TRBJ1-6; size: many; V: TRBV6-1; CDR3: CASSENSENSPLHF; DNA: TGTGCCAGCAGTGAAAATAGTGAGAATTCACCCCTCCACTTT
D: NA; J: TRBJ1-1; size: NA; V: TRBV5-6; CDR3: CASSWLSRVMNTEAFF; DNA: TGTGCCAGCAGTTGGCTTTCACGGGTCATGAACACTGAAGCTTTCTTT
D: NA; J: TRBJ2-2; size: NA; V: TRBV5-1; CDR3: CASSRITGVSTGELFF; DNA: TGCGCCAGCAGCCGGATCACAGGAGTTAGCACCGGGGAGCTGTTTTTT
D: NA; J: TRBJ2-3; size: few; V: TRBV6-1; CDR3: CASTRSGGTDTQYF; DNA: TGTGCCAGCACTCGATCGGGGGGCACAGATACGCAGTATTTT
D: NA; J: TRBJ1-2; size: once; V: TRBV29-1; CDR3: CSVGAQYDGYTF; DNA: TGCAGCGTTGGGGCTCAGTACGATGGCTACACCTTC
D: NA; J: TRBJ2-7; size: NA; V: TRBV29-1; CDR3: CSVVEGVYEQYF; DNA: TGCAGCGTTGTGGAGGGCGTCTACGAGCAGTACTTC
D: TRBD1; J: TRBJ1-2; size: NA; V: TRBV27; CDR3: CASSVTGAQTPGYTF; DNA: TGTGCCAGCAGTGTTACAGGGGCCCAGACTCCTGGCTACACCTTC
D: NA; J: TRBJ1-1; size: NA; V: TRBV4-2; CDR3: CASSQREGNTEAFF; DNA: TGTGCCAGCAGCCAAAGGGAGGGGAACACTGAAGCTTTCTTT
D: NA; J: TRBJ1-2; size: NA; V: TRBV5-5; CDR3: CASSLPDGYTF; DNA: TGTGCCAGCAGCTTGCCGGATGGCTACACCTTC
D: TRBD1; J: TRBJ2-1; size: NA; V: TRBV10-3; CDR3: CAISDQTGIEQFF; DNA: TGTGCCATCAGTGACCAGACAGGGATTGAGCAGTTCTTC
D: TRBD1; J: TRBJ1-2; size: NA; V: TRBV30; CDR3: CAWRRKGTGDGYTF; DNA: TGTGCCTGGAGGAGGAAGGGGACAGGGGATGGCTACACCTTC
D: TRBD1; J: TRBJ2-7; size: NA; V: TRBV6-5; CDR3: CASKPQGVVGYEQYF; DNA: TGTGCCAGCAAACCACAGGGGGTGGTAGGCTACGAGCAGTACTTC
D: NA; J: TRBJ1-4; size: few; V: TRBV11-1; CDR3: CASSFGVSATNEKLFF; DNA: TGTGCCAGCAGCTTCGGGGTCAGTGCAACTAATGAAAAACTGTTTTTT